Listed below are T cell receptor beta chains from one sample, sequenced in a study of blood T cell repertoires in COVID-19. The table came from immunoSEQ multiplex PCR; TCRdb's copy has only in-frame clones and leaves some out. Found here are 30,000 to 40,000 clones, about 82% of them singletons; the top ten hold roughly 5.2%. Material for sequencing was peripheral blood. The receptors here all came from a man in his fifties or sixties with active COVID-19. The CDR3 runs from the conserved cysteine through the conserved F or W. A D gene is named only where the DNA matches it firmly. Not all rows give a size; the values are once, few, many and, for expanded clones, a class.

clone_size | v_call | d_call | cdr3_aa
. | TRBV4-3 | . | CASSQDISWEQYF
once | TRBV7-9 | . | CASSLGLIGVAFF
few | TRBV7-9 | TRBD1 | CASSRGQKETQYF
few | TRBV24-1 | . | CATSDFGPRKKKLFF
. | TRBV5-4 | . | CASSLDFSSHTDTQYF
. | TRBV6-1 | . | CASSEIGGGAYGYTF
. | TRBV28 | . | CASSQRGNTQYF
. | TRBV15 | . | CATLGETSTDTQYF
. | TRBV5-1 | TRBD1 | CASSGDRVRDTQYF
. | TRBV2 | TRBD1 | CASLAGQGIWRDIHEQFF
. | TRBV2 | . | CASSQRAGNQPQHF
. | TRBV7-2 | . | CASSLSVRHTDTQYF
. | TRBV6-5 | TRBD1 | CASSLQGLGGYTF
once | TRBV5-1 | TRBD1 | CASSTGQGETQYF
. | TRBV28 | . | CASSFRGSSYEQYF
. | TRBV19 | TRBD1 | CASSILQGRPDGYTF
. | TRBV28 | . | CASSLVRGSGYTF
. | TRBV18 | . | CASSPPTDYGYTF
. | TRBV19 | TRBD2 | CASTQVIAGGQETQYF
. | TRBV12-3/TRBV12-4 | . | CASNSQGDTQYF
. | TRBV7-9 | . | CASSYDTRRAEQYF
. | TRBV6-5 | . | CASGAGQTNEKLFF
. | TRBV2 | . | CASNRELVGNTIYF
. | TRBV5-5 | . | CASSLSWATTYNEQFF
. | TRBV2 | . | CASASNGANVLTF
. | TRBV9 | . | CASSVGGHSSYEQYF
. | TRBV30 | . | CAWIKSTEAFF
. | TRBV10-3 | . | CAISDGRGSGYEQYF
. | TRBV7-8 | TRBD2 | CASRSISGGATDTQYF
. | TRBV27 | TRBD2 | CASSPFSGGAAYEQYF
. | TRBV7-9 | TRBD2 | CASSSLAGGGDTQYF
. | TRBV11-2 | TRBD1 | CASSTRQGRLSQYF
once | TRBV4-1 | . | CASSQEGGNGYGYTF
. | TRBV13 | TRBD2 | CASSPTSAGPQETQYF
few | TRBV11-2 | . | CASSLFSEVGTQYF
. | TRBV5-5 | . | CASSAGLAGTEAFF
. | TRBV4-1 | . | CASSQDRGLSRTGELFF
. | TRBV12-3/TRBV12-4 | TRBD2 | CASSGLAGEEQFF
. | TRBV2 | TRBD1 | CASSVGQGTDTQYF
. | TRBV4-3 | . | CASSQKTGYNQPQHF
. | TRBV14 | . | CASSQEKNSYEQYF
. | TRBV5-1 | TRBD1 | CASSPGQATDTQYF